Listed below are T cell receptor beta chains from one sample, sequenced in a study of blood T cell repertoires in COVID-19. Generated by immunoSEQ multiplex PCR, the TCRdb table keeps only in-frame clones and is missing some. The sample contains tens of thousands of clones, about 83% of which appear only once. Sequenced input: peripheral blood. These receptor sequences come from a middle-aged man with acute or convalescent COVID-19. Both conserved end residues are part of each CDR3. D genes are given only for firm matches. Clone sizes are given selectively: once, few, many, or a class where the clone is expanded.

TRBV11-2	NA	TRBJ1-1	NA	CASSLTQVTEAFF	TGTGCCAGCAGCTTAACACAGGTAACTGAAGCTTTCTTT
TRBV6-5	once	TRBJ1-5	NA	CAIGDANQPQHF	TGTGCCATCGGGGATGCGAATCAGCCCCAGCATTTT
TRBV5-6	once	TRBJ2-5	TRBD1	CASSSTGGETQYF	TGTGCCAGCAGTTCTACAGGGGGAGAGACCCAGTACTTC
TRBV9	NA	TRBJ2-7	TRBD1	CASSGPGQGSCLTYEQYF	TGTGCCAGCAGCGGGCCGGGACAGGGGTCCTGCCTCACCTACGAGCAGTACTTC
TRBV6-5	NA	TRBJ1-1	TRBD1	CASSQGQGQAFF	TGTGCCAGCAGCCAAGGACAGGGACAAGCTTTCTTT
TRBV12-5	NA	TRBJ1-1	TRBD1	CASGTDRGLNTEAFF	TGTGCTAGTGGAACGGACAGGGGTTTGAACACTGAAGCTTTCTTT
TRBV6-6	NA	TRBJ2-7	TRBD1	CASSGRDSLREQYF	TGTGCCAGCAGTGGCCGGGACAGTCTGAGGGAGCAGTACTTC
TRBV3-1/TRBV3-2	NA	TRBJ1-2	NA	CASSHSSRGDNYGYTF	TGTGCCAGCAGCCACTCCAGCAGGGGCGATAACTATGGCTACACCTTC
TRBV29-1	NA	TRBJ1-1	TRBD1	CSVGTGNTEAFF	TGCAGCGTAGGGACAGGGAACACTGAAGCTTTCTTT
TRBV20-1	once	TRBJ1-3	NA	CSASAIDRNTIYF	TGCAGTGCTAGTGCTATAGACAGAAACACCATATATTTT
TRBV11-3	NA	TRBJ2-2	TRBD2	CASSLHLAGWTGELFF	TGTGCCAGCAGCCTACACCTAGCGGGATGGACCGGGGAGCTGTTTTTT
TRBV6-2/TRBV6-3	once	TRBJ1-5	NA	CASSYQEGQPQHF	TGTGCCAGCAGTTATCAGGAGGGTCAGCCCCAGCATTTT
TRBV4-1	few	TRBJ2-2	TRBD1	CASSQEQGEWRELFF	TGCGCCAGCAGCCAAGAACAGGGGGAATGGCGGGAGCTGTTTTTT
TRBV10-2	NA	TRBJ1-5	NA	CASRDIFPNQPQHF	TGCGCCAGCAGGGACATCTTCCCCAATCAGCCCCAGCATTTT
TRBV28	NA	TRBJ2-7	NA	CASSSTSSYEQYF	TGTGCCAGCAGTTCAACGAGCTCCTACGAGCAGTACTTC
TRBV4-2	NA	TRBJ1-3	NA	CASSQGRMDSGNTIYF	TGTGCCAGCAGCCAAGGGCGGATGGACTCTGGAAACACCATATATTTT
TRBV2	NA	TRBJ1-2	TRBD1	CASSAQGAGYTF	TGTGCCAGCAGTGCACAGGGGGCTGGCTACACCTTC
TRBV6-5	many	TRBJ2-7	TRBD1	CASSSGTGGTYEQYF	TGTGCCAGCAGCTCCGGGACAGGGGGCACCTACGAGCAGTACTTC
TRBV2	NA	TRBJ1-1	NA	CASSAEGSDTEAFF	TGTGCCAGCAGTGCCGAGGGTTCGGACACTGAAGCTTTCTTT
TRBV10-3	NA	TRBJ1-2	NA	CAIQGSGYTF	TGTGCCATTCAGGGGAGCGGCTACACCTTC
TRBV7-9	NA	TRBJ1-5	NA	CASSLDRAGNQPQHF	TGTGCCAGCAGCTTAGACAGGGCGGGCAATCAGCCCCAGCATTTT
TRBV28	few	TRBJ2-1	TRBD2	CASRGGLAGGNEQFF	TGTGCCAGCAGGGGTGGACTAGCGGGAGGGAATGAGCAGTTCTTC
TRBV27	NA	TRBJ2-1	NA	CASSLQGRSFGEQFF	TGTGCCAGCAGTTTGCAGGGTCGGTCTTTCGGTGAGCAGTTCTTC
TRBV11-2	NA	TRBJ2-5	TRBD1	CASSFGTGGSETQYF	TGTGCCAGCAGCTTCGGGACAGGGGGCAGCGAGACCCAGTACTTC
TRBV29-1	few	TRBJ1-1	NA	CSVEDEAWDKPLTTEAFF	TGCAGCGTTGAAGATGAAGCCTGGGACAAACCCCTAACGACTGAAGCTTTCTTT
TRBV4-2	NA	TRBJ1-1	NA	CASSQDISRNTEAFF	TGTGCCAGCAGCCAAGATATTTCTAGGAACACTGAAGCTTTCTTT
TRBV7-8	NA	TRBJ1-1	TRBD1	CASSSRQGLEAFF	TGTGCCAGCAGCTCGCGACAGGGGCTTGAAGCTTTCTTT
TRBV7-9	NA	TRBJ1-5	NA	CASSLGDTGNQPQHF	TGTGCCAGCAGCTTAGGAGACACAGGGAATCAGCCCCAGCATTTT
TRBV18	NA	TRBJ1-6	NA	CASSPSSNSPLHF	TGTGCCAGCTCACCATCTTCTAATTCACCCCTCCACTTT
TRBV18	NA	TRBJ1-1	NA	CASSPEGREAFF	TGTGCCAGCTCACCAGAGGGCAGGGAAGCTTTCTTT
TRBV12-3/TRBV12-4	NA	TRBJ1-1	NA	CASSIGQQLEAFF	TGTGCCAGCAGCATAGGTCAACAGCTTGAAGCTTTCTTT
TRBV19	NA	TRBJ1-5	NA	CASSTRTGISNQPQHF	TGTGCCAGTAGTACGCGGACGGGGATTAGCAATCAGCCCCAGCATTTT
TRBV28	NA	TRBJ1-2	TRBD1	CASSPTRQGHYGYTF	TGTGCCAGCAGTCCCACCCGACAGGGCCACTATGGCTACACCTTC
TRBV9	NA	TRBJ2-2	NA	CASSAAKQGGGTGELFF	TGTGCCAGCAGCGCAGCCAAACAGGGTGGCGGCACCGGGGAGCTGTTTTTT
TRBV6-5	NA	TRBJ1-3	NA	CASSATGLGGNTIYF	TGTGCCAGCAGCGCCACAGGGCTCGGGGGAAACACCATATATTTT
TRBV30	NA	TRBJ1-5	NA	CAWSTRSNQPQHF	TGTGCCTGGAGTACGAGGAGCAATCAGCCCCAGCATTTT
TRBV2	once	TRBJ1-4	NA	CASNRNRATNEKLFF	TGTGCCAGCAACCGAAACAGGGCAACTAATGAAAAACTGTTTTTT
TRBV2	NA	TRBJ2-6	NA	CASSGDSGANVLTF	TGTGCCAGCTCCGGGGACTCTGGGGCCAACGTCCTGACTTTC
TRBV12-2	few	TRBJ1-2	NA	CASRLALANYGYTF	TGTGCAAGTCGCTTAGCCCTAGCTAACTATGGCTACACCTTC
TRBV6-4	NA	TRBJ1-1	NA	CASSDPGGATNTEAFF	TGTGCCAGCAGTGACCCCGGTGGGGCGACGAACACTGAAGCTTTCTTT
TRBV5-6	NA	TRBJ1-5	TRBD1	CASSRTGGGNQPQHF	TGTGCCAGCAGCAGGACAGGGGGCGGCAATCAGCCCCAGCATTTT